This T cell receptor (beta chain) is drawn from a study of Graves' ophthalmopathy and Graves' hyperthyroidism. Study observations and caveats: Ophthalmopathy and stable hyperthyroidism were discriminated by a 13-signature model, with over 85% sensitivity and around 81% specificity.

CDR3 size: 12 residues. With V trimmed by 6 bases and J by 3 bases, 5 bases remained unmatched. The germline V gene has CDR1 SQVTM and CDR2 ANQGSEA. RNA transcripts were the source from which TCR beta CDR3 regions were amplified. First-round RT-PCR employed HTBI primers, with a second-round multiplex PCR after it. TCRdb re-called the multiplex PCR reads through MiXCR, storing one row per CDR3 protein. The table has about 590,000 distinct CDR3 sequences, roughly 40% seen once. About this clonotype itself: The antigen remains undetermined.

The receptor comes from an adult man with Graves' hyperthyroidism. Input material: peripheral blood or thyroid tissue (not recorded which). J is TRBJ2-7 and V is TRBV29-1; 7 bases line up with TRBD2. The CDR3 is CSVTAGNYEQYF. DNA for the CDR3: TGCAGCGTGACAGCGGGAAACTACGAGCAGTACTTC.